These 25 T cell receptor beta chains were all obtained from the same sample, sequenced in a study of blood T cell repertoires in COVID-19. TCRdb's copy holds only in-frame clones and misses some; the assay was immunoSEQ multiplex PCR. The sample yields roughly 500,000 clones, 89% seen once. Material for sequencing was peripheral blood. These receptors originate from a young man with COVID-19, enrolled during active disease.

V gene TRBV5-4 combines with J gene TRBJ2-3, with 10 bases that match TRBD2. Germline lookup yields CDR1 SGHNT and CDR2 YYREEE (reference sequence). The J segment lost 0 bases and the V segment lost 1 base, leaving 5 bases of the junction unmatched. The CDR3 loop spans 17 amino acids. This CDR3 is CASSLRPAGGSTDTQYF. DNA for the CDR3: TGTGCCAGCAGCTTGAGGCCAGCGGGGGGGAGCACAGATACGCAGTATTTT.

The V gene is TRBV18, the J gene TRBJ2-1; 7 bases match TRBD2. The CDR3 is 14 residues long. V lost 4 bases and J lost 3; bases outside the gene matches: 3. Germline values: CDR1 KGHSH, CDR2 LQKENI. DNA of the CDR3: TGTGCCAGCTCACGCCGGGGGGACTACAATGAGCAGTTCTTC. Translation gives CASSRRGDYNEQFF.

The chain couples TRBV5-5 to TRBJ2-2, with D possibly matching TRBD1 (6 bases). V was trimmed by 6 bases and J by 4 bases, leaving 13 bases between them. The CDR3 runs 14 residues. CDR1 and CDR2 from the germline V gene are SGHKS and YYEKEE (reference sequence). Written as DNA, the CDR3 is TGTGCCAGCATCCTGACAGGTTCCACCGGGGAGCTGTTTTTT. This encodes CASILTGSTGELFF.

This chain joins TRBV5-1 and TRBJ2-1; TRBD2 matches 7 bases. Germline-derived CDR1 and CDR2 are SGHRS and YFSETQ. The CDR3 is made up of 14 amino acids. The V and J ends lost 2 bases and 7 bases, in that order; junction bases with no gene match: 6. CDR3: CASSFQAGRNEQFF. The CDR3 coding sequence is TGCGCCAGCAGCTTTCAAGCGGGAAGAAATGAGCAGTTCTTC.

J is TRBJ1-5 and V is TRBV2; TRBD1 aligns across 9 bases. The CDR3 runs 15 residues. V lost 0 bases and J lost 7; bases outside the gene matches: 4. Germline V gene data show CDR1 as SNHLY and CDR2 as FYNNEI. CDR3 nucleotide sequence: TGTGCCAGCAGTGAAGCGGGGACAGGGCGACAGCCCCAGCATTTT. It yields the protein CASSEAGTGRQPQHF. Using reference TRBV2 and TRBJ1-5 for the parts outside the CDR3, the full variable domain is EPEVTQTPSHQVTQMGQEVILRCVPISNHLYFYWYRQILGQKVEFLVSFYNNEISEKSEIFDDQFSVERPDGSNFTLKIRSTKLEDSAMYFCASSEAGTGRQPQHFGDGTRLSIL.

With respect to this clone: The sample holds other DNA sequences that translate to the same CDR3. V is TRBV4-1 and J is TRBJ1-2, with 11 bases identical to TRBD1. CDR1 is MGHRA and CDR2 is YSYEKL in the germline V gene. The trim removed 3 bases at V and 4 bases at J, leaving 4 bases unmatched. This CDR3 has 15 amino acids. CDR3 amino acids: CASSQSGQGAYGYTF. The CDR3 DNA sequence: TGCGCCAGCAGCCAGAGTGGACAGGGGGCCTATGGCTACACCTTC.

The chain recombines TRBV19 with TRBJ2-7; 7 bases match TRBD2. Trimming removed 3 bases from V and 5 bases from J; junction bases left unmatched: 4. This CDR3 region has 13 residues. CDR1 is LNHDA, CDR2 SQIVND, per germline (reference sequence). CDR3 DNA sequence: TGTGCCAGTAGTATGAAGCGGGGTGACGAGCAGTACTTC. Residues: CASSMKRGDEQYF.

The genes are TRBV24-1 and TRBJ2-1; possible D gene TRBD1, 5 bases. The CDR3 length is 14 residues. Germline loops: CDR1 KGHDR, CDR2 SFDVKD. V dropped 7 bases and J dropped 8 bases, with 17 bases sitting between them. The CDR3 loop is CATRSGRAQDEQFF. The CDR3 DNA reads TGTGCCACCAGGAGTGGCAGGGCTCAGGATGAGCAGTTCTTC.

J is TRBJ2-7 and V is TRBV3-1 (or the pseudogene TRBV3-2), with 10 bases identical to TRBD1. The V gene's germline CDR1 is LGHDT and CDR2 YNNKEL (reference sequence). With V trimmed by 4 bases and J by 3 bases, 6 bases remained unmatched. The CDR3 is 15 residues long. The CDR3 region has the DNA TGTGCCAGCAGCCCATGGACAGGGGGAAGCTACGAGCAGTACTTC. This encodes CASSPWTGGSYEQYF.

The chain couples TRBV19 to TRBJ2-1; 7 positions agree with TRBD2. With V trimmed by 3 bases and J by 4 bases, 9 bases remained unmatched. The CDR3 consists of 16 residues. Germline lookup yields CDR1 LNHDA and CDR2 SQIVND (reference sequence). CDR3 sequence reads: CASSIFAGAPYNEQFF. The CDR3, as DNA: TGTGCCAGTAGTATTTTCGCGGGAGCCCCTTACAATGAGCAGTTCTTC.

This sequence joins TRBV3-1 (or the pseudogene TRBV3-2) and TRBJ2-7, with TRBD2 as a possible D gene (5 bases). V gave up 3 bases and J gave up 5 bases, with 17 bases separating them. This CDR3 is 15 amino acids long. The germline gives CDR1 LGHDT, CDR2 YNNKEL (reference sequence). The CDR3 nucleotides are TGTGCCAGCAGCCATCCCGGGATCCCCAAGCACGAGCAGTACTTC. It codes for CASSHPGIPKHEQYF.

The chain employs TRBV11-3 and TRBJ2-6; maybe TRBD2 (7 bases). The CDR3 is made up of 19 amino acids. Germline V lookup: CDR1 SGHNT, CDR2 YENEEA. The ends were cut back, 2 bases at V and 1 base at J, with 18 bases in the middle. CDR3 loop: CASSLYTMGGRSGANVLTF. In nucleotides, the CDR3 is TGTGCCAGCAGCTTATATACGATGGGGGGGCGGTCTGGGGCCAACGTCCTGACTTTC.

The CDR3 coding sequence is TGTGCCAGCAGGCGGACAGGAGCCAAAAACATTCAGTACTTC. Protein sequence: CASRRTGAKNIQYF. This sequence joins TRBV11-3 and TRBJ2-4; 7 bases fit TRBD1. The CDR3 has 14 residues. V gave up 6 bases and J gave up 0 bases; unmatched junction bases: 2. The germline V gene encodes CDR1 SGHNT and CDR2 YENEEA.

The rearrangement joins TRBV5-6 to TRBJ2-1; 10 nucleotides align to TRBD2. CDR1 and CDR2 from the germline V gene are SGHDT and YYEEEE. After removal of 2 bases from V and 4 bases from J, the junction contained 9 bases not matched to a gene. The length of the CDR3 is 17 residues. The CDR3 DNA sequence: TGTGCCAGCAGCTTCAGCGGGGGGGCCCTCGGGTACAATGAGCAGTTCTTC. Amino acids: CASSFSGGALGYNEQFF.

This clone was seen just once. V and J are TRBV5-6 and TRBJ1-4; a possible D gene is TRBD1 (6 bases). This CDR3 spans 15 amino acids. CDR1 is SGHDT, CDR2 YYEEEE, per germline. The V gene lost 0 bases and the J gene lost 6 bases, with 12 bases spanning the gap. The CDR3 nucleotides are TGTGCCAGCAGCTTGGTGGGGGCGGCGGATGAAAAACTGTTTTTT. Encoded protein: CASSLVGAADEKLFF.

CDR3 sequence reads: CASSVGGPNEQYF. The DNA of the CDR3 is TGTGCCAGCAGCGTGGGAGGGCCGAACGAGCAGTACTTC. The gene calls are TRBV9 and TRBJ2-7; 7 nucleotides align to TRBD2. V trimming: 2 bases; J trimming: 5 bases; junction bases outside the gene matches: 4. This CDR3 is built from 13 residues. Germline values: CDR1 SGDLS, CDR2 YYNGEE.

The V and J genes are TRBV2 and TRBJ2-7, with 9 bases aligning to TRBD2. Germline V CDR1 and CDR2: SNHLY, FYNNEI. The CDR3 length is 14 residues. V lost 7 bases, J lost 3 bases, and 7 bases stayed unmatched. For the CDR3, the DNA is TGTGCCAGCACCTCTAGCGGGAATTTCTACGAGCAGTACTTC. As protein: CASTSSGNFYEQYF.

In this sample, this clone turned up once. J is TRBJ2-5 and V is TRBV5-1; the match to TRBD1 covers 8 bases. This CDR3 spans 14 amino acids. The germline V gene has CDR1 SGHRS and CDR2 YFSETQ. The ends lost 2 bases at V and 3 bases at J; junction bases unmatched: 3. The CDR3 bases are TGCGCCAGCAGCTTCTTACAGGGGGAAGAGACCCAGTACTTC. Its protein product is CASSFLQGEETQYF.

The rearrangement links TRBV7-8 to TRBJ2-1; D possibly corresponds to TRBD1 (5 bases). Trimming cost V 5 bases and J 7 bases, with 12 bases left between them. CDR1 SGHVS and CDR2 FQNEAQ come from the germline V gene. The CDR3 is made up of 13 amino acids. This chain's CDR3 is CASSPGHLNEQFF. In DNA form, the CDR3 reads TGTGCCAGCAGCCCTGGACATCTAAATGAGCAGTTCTTC.

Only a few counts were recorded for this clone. The CDR3 sequence: CASSEGGWGTGRVSYEQYF. The DNA for the CDR3 is TGTGCCAGCAGTGAAGGGGGCTGGGGGACAGGGCGGGTGTCCTACGAGCAGTACTTC. The chain uses TRBV2 and TRBJ2-7, with 9 bases aligning to TRBD1. V trimming: 1 base; J trimming: 1 base; junction bases outside the gene matches: 14. This CDR3 has 19 residues. CDR1 SNHLY and CDR2 FYNNEI come from the germline V gene.

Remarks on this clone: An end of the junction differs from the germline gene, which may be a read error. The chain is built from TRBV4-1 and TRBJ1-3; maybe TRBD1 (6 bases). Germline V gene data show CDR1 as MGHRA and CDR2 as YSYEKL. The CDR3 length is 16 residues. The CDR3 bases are TGCGTCAGCAGCGGATCCGGGACACTCTCTGGAAACACCATATATTTT. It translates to CVSSGSGTLSGNTIYF.

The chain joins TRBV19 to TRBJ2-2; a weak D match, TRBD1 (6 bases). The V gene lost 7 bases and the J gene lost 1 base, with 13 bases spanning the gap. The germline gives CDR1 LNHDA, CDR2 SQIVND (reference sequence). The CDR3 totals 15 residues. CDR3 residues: CASNPGHMNTGELFF. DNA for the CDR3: TGTGCCAGTAACCCGGGACACATGAACACCGGGGAGCTGTTTTTT.

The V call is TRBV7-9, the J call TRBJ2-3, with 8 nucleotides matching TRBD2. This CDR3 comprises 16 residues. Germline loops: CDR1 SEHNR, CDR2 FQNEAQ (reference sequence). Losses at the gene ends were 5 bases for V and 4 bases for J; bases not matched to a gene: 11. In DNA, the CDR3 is TGTGCCAGCAGCACGCCCGGACTAGCTTCCGCAGATACGCAGTATTTT. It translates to CASSTPGLASADTQYF.

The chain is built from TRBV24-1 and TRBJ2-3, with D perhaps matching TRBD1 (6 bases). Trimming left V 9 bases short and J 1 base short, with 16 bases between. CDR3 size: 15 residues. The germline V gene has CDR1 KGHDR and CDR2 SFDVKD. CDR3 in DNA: TGTGCCACCGCCACCGGACAGTATCGCACAGATACGCAGTATTTT. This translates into CATATGQYRTDTQYF.

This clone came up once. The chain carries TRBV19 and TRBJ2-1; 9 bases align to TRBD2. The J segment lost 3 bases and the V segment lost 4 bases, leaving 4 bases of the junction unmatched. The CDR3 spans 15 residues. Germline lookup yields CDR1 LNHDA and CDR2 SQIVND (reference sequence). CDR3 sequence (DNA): TGTGCCAGTAGTAGAGAGCGGGGGGTCTACAATGAGCAGTTCTTC. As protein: CASSRERGVYNEQFF.